The clone carrying this T cell receptor (beta chain) has only a few counts. Its antigen is not known. The data originate from a study of shared clonotypes between healthy human individuals. Trimming left V 3 bases short and J 0 bases short, with 9 bases between. CDR1 and CDR2 from the germline V gene are SEHNR and FQNEAQ (reference sequence). This CDR3 is built from 15 residues. General study findings and limits: It was the few donors that limited the genetic and exposure-history diversity represented.

The assay was carried out at the deep level. Assay used: immunoSEQ multiplex PCR; TCRdb lists only in-frame clones, some missing. The table has about 460,000 clones, roughly three quarters seen once. The V gene is TRBV7-9, the J gene TRBJ2-1; D possibly corresponds to TRBD1 (6 bases). The clonotype comes from a woman aged 40 to 49 in good health. Some clones in this sample may be carry-over from other donors' samples. The sample was PBMCs. Written as DNA, the CDR3 is TGTGCCAGCAGCTTGAGACAGGTCTCCTACAATGAGCAGTTCTTC. This codes for CASSLRQVSYNEQFF.